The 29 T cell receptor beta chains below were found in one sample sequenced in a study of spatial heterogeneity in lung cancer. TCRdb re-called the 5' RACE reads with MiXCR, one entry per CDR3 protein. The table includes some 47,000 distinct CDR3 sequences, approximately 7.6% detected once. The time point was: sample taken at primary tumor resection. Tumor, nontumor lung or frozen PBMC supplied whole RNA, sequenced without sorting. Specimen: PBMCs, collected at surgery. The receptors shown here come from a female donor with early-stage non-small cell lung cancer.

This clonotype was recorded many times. The CDR3 sequence: CASSWGGGTGELFF. For the CDR3, the DNA is TGTGCCAGCAGCTGGGGGGGGGGCACCGGGGAGCTGTTTTTT. V and J are TRBV6-5 and TRBJ2-2; TRBD2 agrees at 7 bases. Germline assignment: CDR1 MNHEY and CDR2 SVGAGI. V dropped 6 bases and J dropped 4; count of bases not matched to a gene: 5. The CDR3 extends over 14 amino acids.

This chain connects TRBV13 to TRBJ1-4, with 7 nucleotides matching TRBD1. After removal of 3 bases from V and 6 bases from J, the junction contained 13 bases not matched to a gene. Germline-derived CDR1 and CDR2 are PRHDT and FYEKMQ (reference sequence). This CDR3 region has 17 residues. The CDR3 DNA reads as TGTGCCAGCAGCTTGAGTAAAGTGACAGGGCTCGATGAAAAACTGTTTTTT. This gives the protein CASSLSKVTGLDEKLFF. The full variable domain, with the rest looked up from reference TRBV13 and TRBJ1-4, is AAGVIQSPRHLIKEKRETATLKCYPIPRHDTVYWYQQGPGQDPQFLISFYEKMQSDKGSIPDRFSAQQFSDYHSELNMSSLELGDSALYFCASSLSKVTGLDEKLFFGSGTQLSVL.

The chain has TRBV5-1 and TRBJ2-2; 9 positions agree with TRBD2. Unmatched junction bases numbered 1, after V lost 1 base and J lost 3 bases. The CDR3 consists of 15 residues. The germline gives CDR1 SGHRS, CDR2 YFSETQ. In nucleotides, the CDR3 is TGCGCCAGCAGCTTGTGGACTAGCGACACCGGGGAGCTGTTTTTT. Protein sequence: CASSLWTSDTGELFF.

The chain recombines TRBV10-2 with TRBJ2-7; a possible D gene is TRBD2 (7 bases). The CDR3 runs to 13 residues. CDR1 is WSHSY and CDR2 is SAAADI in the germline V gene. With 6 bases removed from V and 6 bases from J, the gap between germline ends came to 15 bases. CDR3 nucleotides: TGCGCCAGCAGGGGGGGGACACCTTCCGAGCAGTACTTC. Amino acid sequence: CASRGGTPSEQYF.

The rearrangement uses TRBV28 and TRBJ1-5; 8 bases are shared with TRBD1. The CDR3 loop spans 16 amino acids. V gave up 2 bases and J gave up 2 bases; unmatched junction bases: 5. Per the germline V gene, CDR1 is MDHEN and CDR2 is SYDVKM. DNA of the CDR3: TGTGCCAGCAGTTTAAGACAGGGGTTGGGCAATCAGCCCCAGCATTTT. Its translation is CASSLRQGLGNQPQHF.

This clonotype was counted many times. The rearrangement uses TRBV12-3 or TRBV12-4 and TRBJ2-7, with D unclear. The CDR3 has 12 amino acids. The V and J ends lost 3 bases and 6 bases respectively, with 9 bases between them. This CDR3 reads CASSFSWGEQYF. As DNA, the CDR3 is TGTGCCAGCAGTTTTTCTTGGGGCGAGCAGTACTTC.

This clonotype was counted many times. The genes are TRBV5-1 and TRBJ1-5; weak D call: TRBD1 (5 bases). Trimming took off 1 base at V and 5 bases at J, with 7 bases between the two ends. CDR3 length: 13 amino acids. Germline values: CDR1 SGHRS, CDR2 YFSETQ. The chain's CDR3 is CASSLRGDQPQHF. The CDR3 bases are TGCGCCAGCAGCTTGAGGGGTGATCAGCCCCAGCATTTT.

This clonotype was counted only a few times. DNA for the CDR3: TGTGCCACCCTCCGGGACAGGTCCCACTCTGGGGCCAACGTCCTGACTTTC. Its translation is CATLRDRSHSGANVLTF. The rearrangement joins TRBV25-1 to TRBJ2-6; TRBD1 matches at 8 bases. CDR1 MGHDK and CDR2 SYGVNS come from the germline V gene. The CDR3 covers 17 residues. The V and J ends lost 10 bases and 0 bases, in that order; junction bases with no gene match: 11. The full variable domain, in which reference TRBV25-1 and TRBJ2-6 provide the parts outside the CDR3, is EADIYQTPRYLVIGTGKKITLECSQTMGHDKMYWYQQDPGMELHLIHYSYGVNSTEKGDLSSESTVSRIRTEHFPLTLESARPSHTSQYLCATLRDRSHSGANVLTFGAGSRLTVL.

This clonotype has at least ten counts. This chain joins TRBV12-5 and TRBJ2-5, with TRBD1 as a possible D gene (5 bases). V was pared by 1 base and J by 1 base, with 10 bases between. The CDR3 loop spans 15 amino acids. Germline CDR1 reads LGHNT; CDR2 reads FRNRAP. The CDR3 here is CASGLDPGFQETQYF. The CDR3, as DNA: TGTGCTAGTGGTTTGGACCCAGGGTTCCAAGAGACCCAGTACTTC.

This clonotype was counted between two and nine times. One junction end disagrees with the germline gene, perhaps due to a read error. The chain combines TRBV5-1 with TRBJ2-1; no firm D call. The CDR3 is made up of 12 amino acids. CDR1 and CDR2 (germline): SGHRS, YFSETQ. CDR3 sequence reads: CASSFSSNEQFF. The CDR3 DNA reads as TGCGCCAGCAGCTTTTCCTCCAATGAGCAGTTCTTC.

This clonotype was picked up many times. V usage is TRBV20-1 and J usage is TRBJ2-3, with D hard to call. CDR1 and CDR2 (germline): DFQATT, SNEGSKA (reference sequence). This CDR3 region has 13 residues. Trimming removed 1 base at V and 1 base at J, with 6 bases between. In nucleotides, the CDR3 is TGCAGTGCTAGAGTTGGAGGCACAGATACGCAGTATTTT. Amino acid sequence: CSARVGGTDTQYF.

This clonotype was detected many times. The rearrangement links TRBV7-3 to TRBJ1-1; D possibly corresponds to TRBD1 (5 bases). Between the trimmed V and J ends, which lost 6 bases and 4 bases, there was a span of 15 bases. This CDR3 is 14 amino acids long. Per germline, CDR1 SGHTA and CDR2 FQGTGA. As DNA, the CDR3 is TGTGCCAGCAGTCCCTCCGGGGGGTTCACTGAAGCTTTCTTT. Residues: CASSPSGGFTEAFF.

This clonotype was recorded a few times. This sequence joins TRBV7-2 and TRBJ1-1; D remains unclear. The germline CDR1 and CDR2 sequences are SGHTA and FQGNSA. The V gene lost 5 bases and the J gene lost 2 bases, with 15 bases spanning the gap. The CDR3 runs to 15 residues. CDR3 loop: CASSLRIGPNTEAFF. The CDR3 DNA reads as TGTGCCAGCAGCCTACGCATAGGGCCCAACACTGAAGCTTTCTTT.

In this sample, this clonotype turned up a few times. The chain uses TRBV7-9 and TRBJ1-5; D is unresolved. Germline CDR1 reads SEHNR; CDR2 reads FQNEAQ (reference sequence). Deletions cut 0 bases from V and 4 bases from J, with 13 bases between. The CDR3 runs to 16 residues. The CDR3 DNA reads TGTGCCAGCAGCTTAGCGACGAGGGTTATAAATCAGCCCCAGCATTTT. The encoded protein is CASSLATRVINQPQHF.

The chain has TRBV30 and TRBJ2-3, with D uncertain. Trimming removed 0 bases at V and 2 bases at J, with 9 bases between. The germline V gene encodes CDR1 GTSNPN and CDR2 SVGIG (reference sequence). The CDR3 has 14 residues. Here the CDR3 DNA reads TGTGCCTGGAGTGTCAGCTCCCTCACAGATACGCAGTATTTT. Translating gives CAWSVSSLTDTQYF.

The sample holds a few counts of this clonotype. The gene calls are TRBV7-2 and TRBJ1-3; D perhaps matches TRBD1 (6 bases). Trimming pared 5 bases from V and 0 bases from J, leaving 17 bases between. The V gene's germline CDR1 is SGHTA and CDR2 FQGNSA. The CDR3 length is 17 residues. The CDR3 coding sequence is TGTGCCAGCAGCCTTAGGGGCCAGGGGACCTCTGGAAACACCATATATTTT. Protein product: CASSLRGQGTSGNTIYF. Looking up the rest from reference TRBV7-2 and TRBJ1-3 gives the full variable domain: GAGVSQSPSNKVTEKGKDVELRCDPISGHTALYWYRQSLGQGLEFLIYFQGNSAPDKSGLPSDRFSAERTGGSVSTLTIQRTQQEDSAVYLCASSLRGQGTSGNTIYFGEGSWLTVV.

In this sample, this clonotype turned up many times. The CDR3 coding sequence is TGTGCCAGCTCACGGACAGGCACCTCCGAGCAGTACTTC. Its protein product is CASSRTGTSEQYF. This chain uses TRBV18 with TRBJ2-7, with 7 bases identical to TRBD1. Germline V gene lookup returns CDR1 KGHSH and CDR2 LQKENI. Trimming at V came to 4 bases and at J to 6 bases, leaving 6 bases not matched to a gene. The CDR3 extends over 13 amino acids.

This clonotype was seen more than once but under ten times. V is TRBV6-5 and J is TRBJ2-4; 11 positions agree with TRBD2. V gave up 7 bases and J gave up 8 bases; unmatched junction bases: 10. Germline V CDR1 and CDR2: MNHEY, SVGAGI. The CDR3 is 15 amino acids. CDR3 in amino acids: CASNDPIAGGYIQYF. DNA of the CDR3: TGTGCCAGCAACGACCCCATAGCGGGGGGGTACATTCAGTACTTC.

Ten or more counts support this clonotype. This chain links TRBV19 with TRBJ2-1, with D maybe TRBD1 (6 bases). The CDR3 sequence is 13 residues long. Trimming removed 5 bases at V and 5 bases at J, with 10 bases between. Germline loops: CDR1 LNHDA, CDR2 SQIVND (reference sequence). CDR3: CASSAAGDNEQFF. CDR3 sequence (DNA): TGTGCCAGTAGTGCTGCAGGGGACAATGAGCAGTTCTTC.

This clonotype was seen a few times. The CDR3 here is CASSYDRGRTGELFF. The CDR3 DNA is TGTGCCAGCAGCTATGACAGGGGGCGAACCGGGGAGCTGTTTTTT. The gene calls are TRBV5-4 and TRBJ2-2; 10 bases map to TRBD1. CDR3 length equals 15 residues. V lost 3 bases and J lost 5; bases outside the gene matches: 4. CDR1 and CDR2 (germline): SGHNT, YYREEE (reference sequence).

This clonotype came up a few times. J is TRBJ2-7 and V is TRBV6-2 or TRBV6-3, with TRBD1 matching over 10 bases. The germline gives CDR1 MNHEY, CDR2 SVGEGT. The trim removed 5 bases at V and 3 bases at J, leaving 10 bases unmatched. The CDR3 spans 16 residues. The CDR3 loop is CASSGSPGQGNYEQYF. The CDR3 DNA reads TGTGCCAGCAGTGGATCTCCGGGACAGGGGAACTACGAGCAGTACTTC.

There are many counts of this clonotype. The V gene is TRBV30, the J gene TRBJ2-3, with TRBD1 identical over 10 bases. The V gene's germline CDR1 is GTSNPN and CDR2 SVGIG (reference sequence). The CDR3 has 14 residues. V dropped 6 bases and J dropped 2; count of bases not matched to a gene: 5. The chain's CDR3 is CACATGGLTDTQYF. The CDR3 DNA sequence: TGTGCCTGCGCGACAGGGGGCCTCACAGATACGCAGTATTTT.

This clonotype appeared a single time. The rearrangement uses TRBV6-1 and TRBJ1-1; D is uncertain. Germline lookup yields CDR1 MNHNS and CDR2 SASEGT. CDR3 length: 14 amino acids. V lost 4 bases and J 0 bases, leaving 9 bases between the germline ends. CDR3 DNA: TGTGCCAGCAGTGCTATACGCCTGAACACTGAAGCTTTCTTT. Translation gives CASSAIRLNTEAFF.

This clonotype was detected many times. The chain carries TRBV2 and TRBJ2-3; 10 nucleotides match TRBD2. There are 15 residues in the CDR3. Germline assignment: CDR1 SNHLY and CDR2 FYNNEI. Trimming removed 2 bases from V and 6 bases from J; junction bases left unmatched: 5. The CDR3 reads CASSELAGAMDTQYF. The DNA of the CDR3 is TGTGCCAGCAGTGAACTAGCGGGGGCCATGGATACGCAGTATTTT.

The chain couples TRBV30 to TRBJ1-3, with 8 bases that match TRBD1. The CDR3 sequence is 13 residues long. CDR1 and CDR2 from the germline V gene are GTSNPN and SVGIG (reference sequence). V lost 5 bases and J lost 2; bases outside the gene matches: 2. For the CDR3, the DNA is TGTGCCTGGGACAGGGGCGCTGGAAACACCATATATTTT. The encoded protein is CAWDRGAGNTIYF.

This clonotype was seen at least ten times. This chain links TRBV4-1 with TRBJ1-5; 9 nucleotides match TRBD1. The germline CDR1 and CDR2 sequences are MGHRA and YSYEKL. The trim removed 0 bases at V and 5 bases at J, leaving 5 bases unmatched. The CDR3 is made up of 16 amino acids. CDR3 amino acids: CASSQDQGQGYQPQHF. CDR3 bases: TGCGCCAGCAGCCAAGATCAGGGACAGGGTTATCAGCCCCAGCATTTT.

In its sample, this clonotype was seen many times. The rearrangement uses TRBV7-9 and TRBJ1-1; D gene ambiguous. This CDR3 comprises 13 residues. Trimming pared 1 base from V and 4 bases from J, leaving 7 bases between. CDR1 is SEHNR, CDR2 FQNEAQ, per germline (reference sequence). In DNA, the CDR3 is TGTGCCAGCAGCTTAGGTCTCGGCACTGAAGCTTTCTTT. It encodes CASSLGLGTEAFF.

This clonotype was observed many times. CDR3 nucleotides: TGTGCCAGCAGCCACCACCGGACAGGCCCTAATGAAAAACTGTTTTTT. It specifies CASSHHRTGPNEKLFF. J is TRBJ1-4 and V is TRBV14, with 7 bases matching TRBD1. J was trimmed by 3 bases and V by 3 bases; bases with no gene match: 7. This CDR3 spans 16 amino acids. Germline loops: CDR1 SGHDN, CDR2 FVKESK.

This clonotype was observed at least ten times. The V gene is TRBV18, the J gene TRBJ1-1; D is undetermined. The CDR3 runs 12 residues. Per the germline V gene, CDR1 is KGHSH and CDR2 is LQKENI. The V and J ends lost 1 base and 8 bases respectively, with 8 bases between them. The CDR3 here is CASSPREGEAFF. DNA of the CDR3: TGTGCCAGCTCACCACGGGAGGGAGAAGCTTTCTTT.